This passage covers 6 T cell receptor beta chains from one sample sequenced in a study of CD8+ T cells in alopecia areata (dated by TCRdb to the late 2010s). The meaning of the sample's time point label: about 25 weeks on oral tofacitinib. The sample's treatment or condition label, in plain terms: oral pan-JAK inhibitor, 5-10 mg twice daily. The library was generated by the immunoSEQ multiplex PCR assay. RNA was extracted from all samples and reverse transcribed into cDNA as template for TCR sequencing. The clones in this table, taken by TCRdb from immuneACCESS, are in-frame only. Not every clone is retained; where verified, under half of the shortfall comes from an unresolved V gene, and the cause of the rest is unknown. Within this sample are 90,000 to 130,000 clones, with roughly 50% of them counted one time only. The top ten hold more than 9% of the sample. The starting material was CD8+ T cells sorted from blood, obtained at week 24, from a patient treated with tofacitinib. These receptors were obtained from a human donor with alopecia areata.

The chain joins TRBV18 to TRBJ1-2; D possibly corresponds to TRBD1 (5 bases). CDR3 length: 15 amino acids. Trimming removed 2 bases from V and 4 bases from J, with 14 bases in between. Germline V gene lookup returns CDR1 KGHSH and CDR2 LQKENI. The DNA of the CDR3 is TGTGCCAGCTCACCAGGAGGGAAAGGGACCTATGGCTACACCTTC. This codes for CASSPGGKGTYGYTF. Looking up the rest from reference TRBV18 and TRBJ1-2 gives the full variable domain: NAGVMQNPRHLVRRRGQEARLRCSPMKGHSHVYWYRQLPEEGLKFMVYLQKENIIDESGMPKERFSAEFPKEGPSILRIQQVVRGDSAAYFCASSPGGKGTYGYTFGSGTRLTVV.

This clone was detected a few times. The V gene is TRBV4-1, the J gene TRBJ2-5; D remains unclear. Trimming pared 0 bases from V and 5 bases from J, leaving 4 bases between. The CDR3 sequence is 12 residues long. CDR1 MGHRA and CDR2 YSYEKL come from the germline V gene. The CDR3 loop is CASSQDLETQYF. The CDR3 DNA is TGCGCCAGCAGCCAAGATTTGGAGACCCAGTACTTC.

This CDR3 reads CASSLAPDMNTEAFF. The DNA of the CDR3 is TGTGCCAGCAGCTTAGCGCCAGACATGAACACTGAAGCTTTCTTT. The chain carries TRBV7-2 and TRBJ1-1, with D unresolved. Germline V gene data show CDR1 as SGHTA and CDR2 as FQGNSA. Trimming stripped 0 bases from V and 0 bases from J, with 8 bases between. The CDR3 has 15 residues.

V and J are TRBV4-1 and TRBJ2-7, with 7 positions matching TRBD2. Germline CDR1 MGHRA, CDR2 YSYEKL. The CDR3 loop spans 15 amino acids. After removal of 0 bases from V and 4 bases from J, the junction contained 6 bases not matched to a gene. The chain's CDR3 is CASSQDLSGPYEQYF. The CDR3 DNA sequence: TGCGCCAGCAGCCAAGATCTTAGCGGGCCTTACGAGCAGTACTTC.

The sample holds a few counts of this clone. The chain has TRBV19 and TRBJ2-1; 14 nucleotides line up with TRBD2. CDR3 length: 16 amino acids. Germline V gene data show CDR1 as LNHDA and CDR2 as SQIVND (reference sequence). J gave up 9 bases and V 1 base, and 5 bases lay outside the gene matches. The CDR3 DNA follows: TGTGCCAGTAGTATAGGGACTAGCGGGGGGCAATTTGAGCAGTTCTTC. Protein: CASSIGTSGGQFEQFF.

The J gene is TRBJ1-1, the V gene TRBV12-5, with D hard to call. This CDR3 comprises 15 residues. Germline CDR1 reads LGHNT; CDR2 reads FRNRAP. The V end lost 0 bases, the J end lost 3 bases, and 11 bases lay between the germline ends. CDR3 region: CASGLVGIPHTEAFF. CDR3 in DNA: TGTGCTAGTGGTTTGGTAGGGATTCCGCACACTGAAGCTTTCTTT.